The 14 T cell receptor beta chains below come from one sample, sequenced in a study of T cells expressing NK-cell markers. Following a re-call of the 5' RACE reads, TCRdb has one entry per CDR3 protein and lacks DNA. The repertoire table contains some 600,000 distinct CDR3 sequences. The sample comprised blood T cells: a sorted CD56 or NKG2C T cell subset, CD4+ or CD8+ T cells, or bulk PBMC T cells (not recorded which). These receptors were obtained from a man between 18 and 35 years old in good health.

The chain couples TRBV20-1 to TRBJ2-1; lacking DNA, the TRBD2 call made by TCRdb goes unchecked. This CDR3 contains 14 residues. Germline loops: CDR1 DFQATT, CDR2 SNEGSKA (reference sequence). The chain's CDR3 is CSAEREGEYNEQFF.

The chain carries TRBV12-3 or TRBV12-4 and TRBJ2-1; as DNA is missing, the TRBD2 call by TCRdb cannot be tested. This CDR3 has 15 residues. The chain's CDR3 is CASSLVQRDYNEQFF.

The CDR3 spells CAIGGLGEETQYF. The V gene is TRBV27, the J gene TRBJ2-5; TCRdb names TRBD1, which stays unverified in the absence of DNA. CDR3 size: 13 residues. CDR1 and CDR2 (germline): MNHEY, SMNVEV (reference sequence).

The chain links TRBV4-1 to TRBJ2-1; TCRdb's D gene call, TRBD2, goes unchecked for lack of DNA. Germline lookup yields CDR1 MGHRA and CDR2 YSYEKL. The CDR3 sequence is 15 residues long. CDR3 amino acids: CASSQDSLPRIEQFF.

V usage is TRBV6-2 or TRBV6-3 and J usage is TRBJ2-3; TCRdb outputs TRBD2, but without DNA this stays unchecked. The germline CDR1 and CDR2 sequences are MNHEY and SVGEGT. CDR3 length equals 16 residues. The chain's CDR3 is CASSSAGGSWTDTQYF.

The V and J genes are TRBV7-8 and TRBJ2-6; the TRBD1 assignment by TCRdb is unverifiable without DNA. The CDR3 runs to 18 residues. CDR1 and CDR2 from the germline V gene are SGHVS and FQNEAQ. CDR3 region: CASSLARSSGAGANVLTF.

CDR3 residues: CASSFQGQAISSAPSNYGYTF. The chain couples TRBV12-3 or TRBV12-4 to TRBJ1-2; the D gene TCRdb calls, TRBD1, cannot be checked with no DNA. The CDR3 extends over 21 amino acids.

This chain links TRBV13 with TRBJ1-4. Germline loops: CDR1 PRHDT, CDR2 FYEKMQ (reference sequence). The CDR3 has 14 residues. The CDR3 here is CASSQRDLNEKLFF.

The gene calls are TRBV7-2 and TRBJ2-1; TCRdb names TRBD2, which stays unverified in the absence of DNA. CDR3 length equals 18 residues. Germline loops: CDR1 SGHTA, CDR2 FQGNSA. CDR3 in amino acids: CASSLAHLAGGPYNEQFF.

V gene TRBV30 combines with J gene TRBJ1-1. Germline lookup yields CDR1 GTSNPN and CDR2 SVGIG (reference sequence). The CDR3 extends over 15 amino acids. CDR3 in amino acids: CAWSEVRGIRTEAFF.

The chain joins TRBV24-1 to TRBJ2-2; TCRdb's D call, TRBD2, is unchecked because there is no DNA. The CDR3 is made up of 15 amino acids. CDR1 and CDR2 (germline): KGHDR, SFDVKD. The CDR3 loop is CATSETGGGTGELFF.

This chain joins TRBV29-1 and TRBJ1-2. Germline CDR1 SQVTM, CDR2 ANQGSEA. There are 12 residues in the CDR3. This chain's CDR3 is CSVELPAYGYTF. Full variable domain (remainder filled in from reference TRBV29-1 and TRBJ1-2): SAVISQKPSRDICQRGTSLTIQCQVDSQVTMMFWYRQQPGQSLTLIATANQGSEATYESGFVIDKFPISRPNLTFSTLTVSNMSPEDSSIYLCSVELPAYGYTFGSGTRLTVV.

The chain recombines TRBV10-3 with TRBJ1-3; the D gene TCRdb calls, TRBD1, cannot be checked with no DNA. Germline V gene lookup returns CDR1 ENHRY and CDR2 SYGVKD. The CDR3 contains 16 residues. CDR3 in amino acids: CAISETYPSSGNTIYF.

The chain has TRBV12-3 or TRBV12-4 and TRBJ2-2; TCRdb selects TRBD2, and the lack of DNA leaves this call unchecked. The CDR3 is 16 amino acids. The CDR3 loop reads CASTLPPSGMSGELFF.